This entry describes one T cell receptor beta chain. Its antigen remains unknown. This entry is derived from a study of cytomegalovirus exposure and HLA in healthy donors. Study overall: About 85 million unique TCRs from HLA-typed donors were held in an early release of data.

Study outcomes and limitations: It was about 180 TCR beta chains that were listed as cytomegalovirus-associated. Accounts indicate the classifier identified cytomegalovirus status with strong specificity and sensitivity.

The PCR made use of 60 Vbeta and 13 Jbeta primers. Libraries were prepared by immunoSEQ multiplex PCR; TCRdb keeps only in-frame clonotypes and omits some of them. Of about 140,000 clones listed, around four fifths are singletons. Germline V lookup: CDR1 SGHDT, CDR2 YYEEEE. J lost 2 bases, V lost 1 base, and 1 base had no gene match. There are 15 residues in the CDR3. Source material: PBMCs. The origin of this receptor is a man aged 35 to 55 in good health and CMV-seronegative. The rearrangement links TRBV5-6 to TRBJ2-3; the match to TRBD2 covers 10 bases. CDR3 sequence: CASSLSGGATDTQYF. The CDR3 coding sequence is TGTGCCAGCAGCTTGAGCGGGGGGGCCACAGATACGCAGTATTTT. Full variable domain (missing parts from reference TRBV5-6 and TRBJ2-3): DAGVTQSPTHLIKTRGQQVTLRCSPKSGHDTVSWYQQALGQGPQFIFQYYEEEERQRGNFPDRFSGHQFPNYSSELNVNALLLGDSALYLCASSLSGGATDTQYFGPGTRLTVL.